These 4 T cell receptor beta chains originate from one sample sequenced in a study of low-dose radiotherapy and immunotherapy resistance in tumors. Time point indicated: after trial treatment. Treatment indicated: LDRT plus nivolumab, ipilimumab, low-dose cyclophosphamide and aspirin (RACIN trial). With TRAV- and TRBV-specific primers, first-strand cDNA was made, covering the alpha and beta chains. A roughly 19-cycle PCR with a constant-region primer and V-primer adapter amplified TCRs. One entry per CDR3 protein, called by TCRdb with MiXCR from the reads. The data show about 84,000 distinct CDR3 sequences, with less than 20% seen just once and approximately 1.5% held by the top ten. The sample was PBMCs, taken after low-dose radiotherapy plus immunotherapy. The receptors shown here come from a male donor with prostate cancer.

This clonotype came up many times. The genes are TRBV28 and TRBJ2-4, with 9 bases that match TRBD1. Losses at the gene ends were 6 bases for V and 5 bases for J; bases not matched to a gene: 5. The CDR3 is 14 residues long. Germline CDR1 MDHEN, CDR2 SYDVKM. The DNA for the CDR3 is TGTGCCAGCAGCCGACAGGGGGGTCAAAACATTCAGTACTTC. It is translated as CASSRQGGQNIQYF.

The rearrangement uses TRBV4-2 and TRBJ2-7; D not resolved. This CDR3 has 14 amino acids. V lost 2 bases, J lost 2 bases, and 10 bases lay in between. CDR1 is LGHNA, CDR2 YNFKEQ, per germline. The DNA for the CDR3 is TGTGCCAGCAGCCAACGACTTGCTACCTACGAGCAGTACTTC. It is translated as CASSQRLATYEQYF.

This clonotype was seen repeatedly, ten times or more. This sequence joins TRBV6-5 and TRBJ2-5, with D possibly being TRBD2 (6 bases). The CDR3 is 15 amino acids. Trimming left V 5 bases short and J 6 bases short, with 19 bases between. CDR1 and CDR2 (germline): MNHEY, SVGAGI. Here the CDR3 reads CASSPGTRSVKTQYF. The CDR3 nucleotides are TGTGCCAGCAGTCCCGGGACTCGATCTGTCAAGACCCAGTACTTC.

The J gene is TRBJ2-7, the V gene TRBV20-1, with 14 bases identical to TRBD2. Trimming cost V 4 bases and J 3 bases; bases outside gene matches: 5. CDR1 and CDR2 from the germline V gene are DFQATT and SNEGSKA (reference sequence). CDR3 length: 15 amino acids. The CDR3 region is CSAKKGLAGVYEQYF. The DNA for the CDR3 is TGCAGTGCTAAAAAGGGACTAGCGGGAGTCTACGAGCAGTACTTC.